Below, 20 T cell receptor beta chains from the same sample are listed, as sequenced in a study of T cells in localized non-small cell lung cancer. Profiling relied on immunoSEQ multiplex PCR, and the TCRdb table lists in-frame clones only, not all of them. The table lists about 11,000 clones, 70% to 90% of them singletons. The input for sequencing was peripheral blood, taken before any cancer treatment. These receptors all stem from a male donor aged 60 or over with stage I lung adenocarcinoma.

The chain couples TRBV7-8 to TRBJ2-3, with a tentative D call TRBD1 (5 bases). CDR3 length: 16 amino acids. Per germline, CDR1 SGHVS and CDR2 FQNEAQ. V lost 5 bases and J 1 base, leaving 16 bases between the germline ends. CDR3 in amino acids: CASSLSSGLGTDTQYF. Here the CDR3 DNA reads TGTGCCAGCAGCCTATCTTCAGGGTTAGGCACAGATACGCAGTATTTT.

The genes are TRBV19 and TRBJ1-6, with D uncertain. CDR1 and CDR2 (germline): LNHDA, SQIVND (reference sequence). The CDR3 length is 17 residues. Trimming stripped 3 bases from V and 8 bases from J, with 20 bases between. The DNA for the CDR3 is TGTGCCAGTAGTATGTACACATCGACCCATGGGTATTCACCCCTCCACTTT. Its translation: CASSMYTSTHGYSPLHF.

The chain combines TRBV7-9 with TRBJ1-3, with unresolved D. Germline loops: CDR1 SEHNR, CDR2 FQNEAQ (reference sequence). Deletions cut 6 bases from V and 2 bases from J, with 8 bases between. This CDR3 region has 13 residues. The CDR3 coding sequence is TGTGCCAGCAGTTTACCCCCTGGAAACACCATATATTTT. Encoded protein: CASSLPPGNTIYF.

The J gene is TRBJ1-5, the V gene TRBV5-6; possibly TRBD1 for D (6 bases). CDR3 length: 13 residues. From germline, CDR1 is SGHDT and CDR2 YYEEEE. V was clipped by 2 bases and J by 7 bases, with 10 bases between them. The CDR3 here is CASSLDRSQPQHF. Written as DNA, the CDR3 is TGTGCCAGCAGCTTAGACAGGAGCCAGCCCCAGCATTTT.

V and J are TRBV7-3 and TRBJ2-2; tentatively, D is TRBD2 (6 bases). Germline values: CDR1 SGHTA, CDR2 FQGTGA. This CDR3 has 16 residues. Trimming shortened V by 0 bases and J by 3 bases, and 11 bases separated the two germline ends. The CDR3 reads CASSLTGGVDTGELFF. In DNA, the CDR3 is TGTGCCAGCAGCTTAACGGGGGGTGTCGACACCGGGGAGCTGTTTTTT.

The chain uses TRBV30 and TRBJ1-1; no definite D call. V dropped 4 bases and J dropped 1 base, with 13 bases sitting between them. CDR3 size: 14 residues. CDR1 GTSNPN and CDR2 SVGIG come from the germline V gene (reference sequence). CDR3 bases: TGTGCCTGGAAATCTTGGCAGACGAACACTGAAGCTTTCTTT. It yields the protein CAWKSWQTNTEAFF.

The chain recombines TRBV6-6 with TRBJ1-3, with 9 positions matching TRBD1. Trimming removed 7 bases from V and 4 bases from J; junction bases left unmatched: 5. The CDR3 covers 14 residues. Germline V CDR1 and CDR2: MNHNY, SVGAGI (reference sequence). CDR3 amino acids: CASTRGQGGNTIYF. The CDR3 DNA reads as TGTGCCAGCACCCGGGGACAGGGAGGAAACACCATATATTTT.

V and J are TRBV4-2 and TRBJ1-1, with 12 bases that match TRBD1. V was clipped by 3 bases and J by 6 bases; unmatched bases: 5. Germline CDR1 is LGHNA and CDR2 is YNFKEQ. This CDR3 region has 15 residues. The CDR3 coding sequence is TGTGCCAGCAGCCAGGGGACAGGGGGCGTCGCTGAAGCTTTCTTT. It yields the protein CASSQGTGGVAEAFF.

V gene TRBV19 combines with J gene TRBJ1-5, with D maybe TRBD1 (5 bases). The CDR3 consists of 16 residues. Deletions cut 6 bases from V and 5 bases from J, with 20 bases between. Germline-derived CDR1 and CDR2 are LNHDA and SQIVND (reference sequence). The CDR3 bases are TGTGCCAGTAGGGACTCAATTACCGGGGGTTATCAGCCCCAGCATTTT. This sequence encodes CASRDSITGGYQPQHF.

The chain combines TRBV5-4 with TRBJ2-3; D perhaps matches TRBD2 (5 bases). This CDR3 contains 15 residues. The V end was cut by 1 base, the J end by 3 bases, with 12 bases between. Per germline, CDR1 SGHNT and CDR2 YYREEE (reference sequence). CDR3 sequence: CASSLQAVGTDTQYF. The CDR3 region has the DNA TGTGCCAGCAGCTTGCAAGCGGTTGGGACAGATACGCAGTATTTT.

The chain employs TRBV7-9 and TRBJ2-1; D may be TRBD2 (5 bases). Germline V gene data show CDR1 as SEHNR and CDR2 as FQNEAQ (reference sequence). This CDR3 has 16 residues. The V end lost 0 bases, the J end lost 6 bases, and 15 bases lay between the germline ends. DNA for the CDR3: TGTGCCAGCAGCTTAGCGACTACTTTAAGGAGCAATGAGCAGTTCTTC. Translated, it gives CASSLATTLRSNEQFF.

This rearrangement joins TRBV5-4 to TRBJ2-5, with D perhaps matching TRBD1 (6 bases). Germline V gene sequence: CDR1 SGHNT, CDR2 YYREEE (reference sequence). With 5 bases removed from V and 2 bases from J, the gap between germline ends came to 13 bases. This CDR3 is 14 amino acids long. CDR3 region: CASSIAQGQETQYF. The CDR3 region has the DNA TGTGCCAGCAGTATTGCACAGGGACAAGAGACCCAGTACTTC.

This clone was seen only once. The V gene is TRBV9, the J gene TRBJ2-1; D unclear. The CDR3 contains 13 residues. Germline V gives CDR1 SGDLS, CDR2 YYNGEE. Between the trimmed V and J ends, which lost 2 bases and 8 bases, there was a span of 11 bases. Here the CDR3 reads CASSVDLGDEQFF. The CDR3 nucleotides are TGTGCCAGCAGCGTGGACCTAGGCGATGAGCAGTTCTTC.

The CDR3 DNA reads TGTGCCAGCAGTTATCAGGGTCGGGGCAATCAGCCCCAGCATTTT. Its translation: CASSYQGRGNQPQHF. The chain recombines TRBV27 with TRBJ1-5, with a weak D call TRBD1 (5 bases). Germline CDR1 MNHEY, CDR2 SMNVEV (reference sequence). V was clipped by 4 bases and J by 2 bases, with 12 bases between them. The CDR3 loop spans 15 amino acids.

This rearrangement joins TRBV6-1 to TRBJ1-6; D unresolved. This CDR3 has 16 amino acids. V was pared by 2 bases and J by 10 bases, with 18 bases between. Germline CDR1 reads MNHNS; CDR2 reads SASEGT. CDR3 bases: TGTGCCAGCAGTGAATATCAAAGCCGGGCCCCATCACCCCTCCACTTT. It specifies CASSEYQSRAPSPLHF.

This chain links TRBV2 with TRBJ2-3; TRBD2 matches 9 bases. The germline CDR1 and CDR2 sequences are SNHLY and FYNNEI. The CDR3 sequence is 19 residues long. V lost 2 bases to trimming and J lost 2 bases; unmatched junction nucleotides: 14. Written as DNA, the CDR3 is TGTGCCAGCAGTGAACGCCCAGCGGGGGGCCCCGGCCTCACAGATACGCAGTATTTT. It specifies CASSERPAGGPGLTDTQYF.

V is TRBV6-5 and J is TRBJ1-2, with 8 bases matching TRBD1. The CDR3 has 14 residues. V lost 6 bases, J lost 5 bases, and 8 bases stayed unmatched. CDR1 and CDR2 (germline): MNHEY, SVGAGI. The CDR3, as DNA: TGTGCCAGCAGCGGACAGGGCCAGGAGTATGGCTACACCTTC. The encoded protein is CASSGQGQEYGYTF.

The chain couples TRBV27 to TRBJ2-3; D is unclear. V was clipped by 0 bases and J by 0 bases, with 4 bases between them. CDR1 is MNHEY and CDR2 is SMNVEV in the germline V gene (reference sequence). This CDR3 comprises 14 residues. CDR3 residues: CASSLSSSTDTQYF. Written as DNA, the CDR3 is TGTGCCAGCAGTTTATCTAGCAGCACAGATACGCAGTATTTT.

J is TRBJ2-5 and V is TRBV6-1; a weak D match, TRBD1 (6 bases). The CDR3 spans 14 residues. Germline V gives CDR1 MNHNS, CDR2 SASEGT. Trimming removed 6 bases at V and 1 base at J, with 12 bases between. CDR3 in DNA: TGTGCCAGCAGGAAGGACAGAGTCCAAGAGACCCAGTACTTC. It yields the protein CASRKDRVQETQYF.

The chain combines TRBV6-5 with TRBJ1-1; D perhaps matches TRBD1 (6 bases). V lost 5 bases and J 1 base, leaving 14 bases between the germline ends. Germline loops: CDR1 MNHEY, CDR2 SVGAGI. This CDR3 is 15 amino acids long. CDR3 protein: CASSPQQGGNTEAFF. In DNA form, the CDR3 reads TGTGCCAGCAGTCCACAACAGGGTGGGAACACTGAAGCTTTCTTT.